A selection of T cell receptor beta chains follows, all from one sample in a study of blood T cell repertoires in COVID-19. The assay was immunoSEQ multiplex PCR, and TCRdb's table has in-frame clones only and misses some. The repertoire holds hundreds of thousands of clones, with about nine tenths as singletons. Material: PBMCs or T cells enriched from blood (not recorded which). These receptors were collected from a woman aged 45-65 years in a cohort exposed to, infected with or recovered from COVID-19 (not recorded which). CDR3s leave out the opening cysteine and the closing phenylalanine or tryptophan. D genes are given only for firm matches.

>TRBV11-2|TRBD1
ASSLTGQGGYNEQF
>TRBV19|TRBD1
AKAPRDRGTQETQY
>TRBV6-2/TRBV6-3|.
ASSYPLVGGEQF
>TRBV30|.
AWNPKGQNTEAF
>TRBV10-3|TRBD1
AIRGDRGTEAF
>TRBV4-3|TRBD1
ASSLDRVSGELF
>TRBV19|.
ASSIRVTEAF
>TRBV3-1/TRBV3-2|.
ASSLRFPVSGHEQY
>TRBV4-3|TRBD1
ASSQDVVITGQLNTGELF
>TRBV5-1|TRBD2
ASRKAGSNTGELF
>TRBV9|TRBD1
ASSPSTGAGRKAF
>TRBV19|.
ASRPHRSNSGNTIY
>TRBV5-4|TRBD2
ASSPGGADTGELF
>TRBV5-1|TRBD1
ASSPEGQQYGYT
>TRBV10-3|.
AISVRGFTDTQY
>TRBV5-6|.
ASSLGQEGNQPQH
>TRBV5-1|.
ASSLVITGSGTGELF
>TRBV19|.
ASSAQGAYEQY
>TRBV12-2|.
ASRPKPPLAGGHTGELF
>TRBV28|.
ASRTSGMNQPQH
>TRBV5-1|.
ASSLGQVRIDGYT
>TRBV7-2|.
ASSLEAGVRNQPQH
>TRBV28|TRBD1
ASPPPGQASYEQY
>TRBV10-1|TRBD1
ASSKNRDRGQGAGELF
>TRBV30|.
AWDQGGEQY
>TRBV7-9|TRBD1
ASSFSLGQAVYNEQF
>TRBV4-2|TRBD1
ASSHGQGSYGYT
>TRBV27|.
ASSHAGTDAYEQY
>TRBV6-5|.
ASSPTVADSEQY
>TRBV12-3/TRBV12-4|.
ASSLTGNYGYT
>TRBV6-5|.
ASNRRTNEKLF
>TRBV27|.
ASSPGPAANTGELF
>TRBV5-1|TRBD1
ASSWDRGHSGELF
>TRBV9|.
ASSPWGEYGYT
>TRBV2|.
ASSRDSPTGYT
>TRBV4-1|TRBD1
ASSQLQGARNQPQH
>TRBV2|TRBD1
ASRTGVANEKLF
>TRBV12-3/TRBV12-4|.
ASSSLSEQY
>TRBV5-6|TRBD1
ASSLSGTGSVRQY
>TRBV5-4|.
ASSRRENTEAF
>TRBV4-2|TRBD2
ASSQTGLAVPEQY
>TRBV18|.
ASSPLVGGSPHYGYT
>TRBV28|.
ASSAPQGYSPLH
>TRBV2|.
ASSYTDTQY
>TRBV7-2|TRBD1
ASSLVQGAVSEAF
>TRBV6-5|.
ASSSALGAANTEAF
>TRBV5-1|.
ASSLAGDPTDTQY
>TRBV6-5|TRBD2
AISRGGGTLETQY
>TRBV11-2|.
ASSALGGGYGYT
>TRBV9|.
ASSVAGQPNTGELF
>TRBV12-3/TRBV12-4|TRBD1
ASSTDRDETQY